Given below is one TCR beta chain in context. No antigen is known for it. CDR1 SGHTA and CDR2 FQGNSA come from the germline V gene. The CDR3 runs to 14 residues. Losses at the gene ends were 5 bases for V and 9 bases for J; bases not matched to a gene: 5. Sequencing was performed with immunoSEQ multiplex PCR; in TCRdb, only in-frame clones are kept and a portion is missing. The top ten clones hold roughly 4% of a sample with some 5,000 clones, 75% to 90% of them seen once. These data belong to a study of immune evolution from preneoplasia to lung adenocarcinoma. Study-wide points: Normal lung had the highest top T cell clone frequencies.

The sequencing input was FFPE adjacent normal lung tissue. The receptor's source is a person aged 70 to 85 with lung adenocarcinoma. The chain employs TRBV7-2 and TRBJ1-6; 9 bases are shared with TRBD1. CDR3 sequence (DNA): TGTGCCAGCAGCGCTACGACAGGGGGTTCACCCCTCCACTTT. Translation: CASSATTGGSPLHF. Full variable domain (missing parts from reference TRBV7-2 and TRBJ1-6): GAGVSQSPSNKVTEKGKDVELRCDPISGHTALYWYRQSLGQGLEFLIYFQGNSAPDKSGLPSDRFSAERTGGSVSTLTIQRTQQEDSAVYLCASSATTGGSPLHFGNGTRLTVT.